This is a list of T cell receptor beta chains from one sample in a study of blood T cell repertoires in COVID-19. The method was immunoSEQ multiplex PCR; TCRdb's version includes in-frame clones alone and lacks a portion of them. Of under 250,000 clones in the sample, about four fifths are singletons; the top ten hold roughly 3.3%. Sequenced: peripheral blood. Receptors originate from a woman aged 18-29 years with acute or convalescent COVID-19. Each CDR3 is given with its conserved first and last residue. Fields, in order: D gene, J gene, CDR3 length, V gene, CDR3 protein. A D gene is named only where the DNA matches it firmly.

NA TRBJ2-1 12 TRBV10-3 CAINSGSNEQFF
TRBD1 TRBJ1-6 14 TRBV13 CASERGQHNSPLHF
TRBD1 TRBJ1-2 16 TRBV27 CASSSRDRVRPYGYTF
TRBD2 TRBJ2-7 14 TRBV28 CASSQTSGSYEQYF
NA TRBJ2-3 14 TRBV9 CASSPQKPTDTQYF
TRBD1 TRBJ1-2 19 TRBV7-9 CASSQGFETGGASKYGYTF
NA TRBJ2-3 16 TRBV7-9 CASSSPGLPSTDTQYF
NA TRBJ1-4 13 TRBV5-6 CASSSGTLGKLFF
NA TRBJ2-2 16 TRBV18 CASSPPTGGNTGELFF
NA TRBJ1-1 14 TRBV7-2 CASSLGSVNTEAFF
TRBD1 TRBJ2-3 15 TRBV25-1 CASSWGTVNTDTQYF
NA TRBJ2-3 12 TRBV7-2 CASSLVRDTQYF
TRBD2 TRBJ2-3 16 TRBV5-4 CASSSGTSGPTDTQYF